This TCR beta chain comes out of a study of Graves' ophthalmopathy and Graves' hyperthyroidism. As for the study in general: The collection of peripheral blood took place at initial diagnosis, before any treatment.

The sequenced template was RNA, covering the TCR beta CDR3 region. Following a first-round RT-PCR that used HTBI primers, a second-round multiplex PCR was carried out. TCRdb reanalysed the multiplex PCR reads using MiXCR and keeps one entry per CDR3 protein. The profile shows 680,000 or so distinct CDR3 sequences, about a fifth of them singletons. V gave up 1 base and J gave up 3 bases, with 6 bases separating them. This CDR3 comprises 13 residues. Newly diagnosed hyperthyroidism donors, aged 18 to 65, duration under 2 months. Researchers turned away patients with other autoimmune diseases, uncontrolled infections, pregnancy or lactation. This clonotype was seen many times.

The sequence came from a young woman with stable Graves' hyperthyroidism. Some clones in this sample may be carry-over from other donors' samples. The chain recombines TRBV12-3 or TRBV12-4 with TRBJ1-2; possibly TRBD1 for D (5 bases). Sequenced sample: peripheral blood. The CDR3 nucleotides are TGTGCCAGCAGTTTAGGCAGGGACTATGGCTACACCTTC. It specifies CASSLGRDYGYTF.